This T cell receptor (beta chain) stems from a study of OX40 agonist ivuxolimab in advanced cancers. The CDR3 runs to 14 residues. Germline values: CDR1 MNHEY, CDR2 SMNVEV (reference sequence). With 3 bases clipped from V and 2 bases from J, the junction kept 4 bases outside the gene matches. Here immunoSEQ multiplex PCR was the method, and the copy in TCRdb shows in-frame clones only, minus some. The sample lists 75,000 to 100,000 clones, around 80% seen once, with less than 5.5% in the top ten. The V and J genes are TRBV27 and TRBJ2-7; 7 bases are shared with TRBD1. Material: CD4+ or CD8+ T cells sorted from blood, obtained in a trial of the OX40 agonist ivuxolimab. The sequence was obtained from an adult with an advanced solid tumor such as melanoma, head and neck, liver or kidney cancer. In DNA, the CDR3 is TGTGCCAGCAGTTTTTGGGACAGAACCTACGAGCAGTACTTC. The encoded protein is CASSFWDRTYEQYF.